A single sample gave rise to the 23 T cell receptor beta chains below, sequenced in a study of OX40 agonist ivuxolimab in advanced cancers. Repertoires were generated with immunoSEQ multiplex PCR, while TCRdb's copy carries only in-frame clones and drops some. The table has 42,000 or so clones, more than 75% seen once; the top ten hold around 35%. The sequenced sample was CD4+ or CD8+ T cells sorted from blood, obtained in a trial of the OX40 agonist ivuxolimab. All receptors come from an adult with an advanced solid tumor such as melanoma, head and neck, liver or kidney cancer.

This clone was seen more than once but under ten times. This sequence joins TRBV9 and TRBJ2-3; the D gene is possibly TRBD2 (6 bases). CDR1 is SGDLS and CDR2 is YYNGEE in the germline V gene. The CDR3 has 16 residues. V gave up 3 bases and J gave up 2 bases, with 16 bases separating them. CDR3 DNA sequence: TGTGCCAGCAGCGAAGGAGCTTCGGGGGACACAGATACGCAGTATTTT. This gives the protein CASSEGASGDTDTQYF.

V and J are TRBV10-3 and TRBJ2-1, with a possible D match to TRBD2 (6 bases). V gave up 5 bases and J gave up 7 bases, with 18 bases separating them. Germline lookup yields CDR1 ENHRY and CDR2 SYGVKD. This CDR3 spans 15 amino acids. CDR3 coding DNA: TGTGCCATCAGTCCTAGTACTAGCTCGGGGAATGAGCAGTTCTTC. Translated, it gives CAISPSTSSGNEQFF.

The chain employs TRBV5-1 and TRBJ2-2; perhaps TRBD2 as D (6 bases). The CDR3 consists of 14 residues. The germline V gene encodes CDR1 SGHRS and CDR2 YFSETQ. V lost 5 bases to trimming and J lost 4 bases, with 12 bases between them. Here the CDR3 reads CASRLAGITGELFF. CDR3 bases: TGCGCCAGCAGGCTGGCGGGAATCACCGGGGAGCTGTTTTTT.

This chain joins TRBV7-2 and TRBJ1-4; 9 bases are shared with TRBD1. This CDR3 is 17 amino acids long. V lost 5 bases and J lost 0; bases outside the gene matches: 7. Germline V CDR1 and CDR2: SGHTA, FQGNSA. CDR3 in amino acids: CASSPTDRGPTNEKLFF. CDR3 in DNA: TGTGCCAGCAGCCCGACGGACAGGGGCCCAACTAATGAAAAACTGTTTTTT. The full variable domain, in which reference TRBV7-2 and TRBJ1-4 provide the parts outside the CDR3, is GAGVSQSPSNKVTEKGKDVELRCDPISGHTALYWYRQSLGQGLEFLIYFQGNSAPDKSGLPSDRFSAERTGGSVSTLTIQRTQQEDSAVYLCASSPTDRGPTNEKLFFGSGTQLSVL.

This rearrangement joins TRBV7-6 to TRBJ1-6; D is possibly TRBD1 (6 bases). V lost 2 bases, J lost 7 bases, and 12 bases lay in between. CDR3 size: 15 residues. Germline V CDR1 and CDR2: SGHVS, FNYEAQ. In DNA, the CDR3 is TGTGCCAGCAGCTTAACCCGGGACAAGAATTCACCCCTCCACTTT. Protein product: CASSLTRDKNSPLHF.

The V and J genes are TRBV9 and TRBJ2-1, with 9 bases that match TRBD1. Germline values: CDR1 SGDLS, CDR2 YYNGEE. V trimming: 4 bases; J trimming: 4 bases; junction bases outside the gene matches: 6. CDR3 length: 15 residues. For the CDR3, the DNA is TGTGCCAGCAGCACACAGGGGGCTGCTTACAATGAGCAGTTCTTC. Its translation: CASSTQGAAYNEQFF.

This chain joins TRBV5-4 and TRBJ2-7; 8 bases align to TRBD2. This CDR3 is 14 amino acids long. The germline CDR1 and CDR2 sequences are SGHNT and YYREEE (reference sequence). V shed 0 bases and J 5 bases; nucleotides not matched to a gene: 4. DNA for the CDR3: TGTGCCAGCAGCTTGGTCGGGGGGGGAGACGAGCAGTACTTC. Amino acids: CASSLVGGGDEQYF.

The rearrangement links TRBV29-1 to TRBJ2-3; tentatively, D is TRBD1 (6 bases). The germline gives CDR1 SQVTM, CDR2 ANQGSEA. The CDR3 runs 14 residues. The V gene lost 8 bases and the J gene lost 2 bases, with 17 bases spanning the gap. The CDR3 is CSTPGHLTTDTQYF. The CDR3 DNA follows: TGCAGCACACCGGGACACCTAACCACAGATACGCAGTATTTT.

The genes are TRBV2 and TRBJ2-5, with 10 bases matching TRBD2. Trimming at V came to 9 bases and at J to 5 bases, leaving 9 bases not matched to a gene. The CDR3 runs to 14 residues. The V gene's germline CDR1 is SNHLY and CDR2 FYNNEI. In nucleotides, the CDR3 is TGTGCCAGTTCTAGCGGGAGTGAGACCGAGACCCAGTACTTC. Encoded protein: CASSSGSETETQYF.

V and J are TRBV19 and TRBJ2-3; TRBD2 agrees at 10 bases. Germline-derived CDR1 and CDR2 are LNHDA and SQIVND (reference sequence). The CDR3 contains 14 residues. Trimming cost V 10 bases and J 2 bases; bases outside gene matches: 6. The CDR3 bases are TGTGCCACCTTCCTAGCGGGAGACACAGATACGCAGTATTTT. Amino acids: CATFLAGDTDTQYF.

This rearrangement joins TRBV25-1 to TRBJ2-7; D gene uncertain. CDR3 length: 13 amino acids. V was trimmed by 1 base and J by 4 bases, leaving 8 bases between them. CDR1 is MGHDK, CDR2 SYGVNS, per germline. CDR3 sequence reads: CASSELVGYEQYF. The CDR3 coding sequence is TGTGCCAGCAGTGAATTGGTGGGTTACGAGCAGTACTTC.

The chain couples TRBV10-3 to TRBJ1-4; a weak D match, TRBD1 (5 bases). Trimming shortened V by 4 bases and J by 5 bases, and 14 bases separated the two germline ends. Germline CDR1 ENHRY, CDR2 SYGVKD. This CDR3 has 15 amino acids. Here the CDR3 DNA reads TGTGCCATCAGTGTCAATGGGGGGGAAAATGAAAAACTGTTTTTT. Translation gives CAISVNGGENEKLFF.

The V and J genes are TRBV5-1 and TRBJ2-6; D may be TRBD2 (7 bases). Trimming removed 6 bases at V and 2 bases at J, with 18 bases between. Per germline, CDR1 SGHRS and CDR2 YFSETQ. The CDR3 totals 17 residues. In nucleotides, the CDR3 is TGCGCCAGCACCCTTAGGGGGGGAAGGACTGGGGCCAACGTCCTGACTTTC. This sequence encodes CASTLRGGRTGANVLTF.

V gene TRBV9 combines with J gene TRBJ2-5; 9 positions agree with TRBD1. CDR3 size: 16 residues. With V trimmed by 0 bases and J by 4 bases, 7 bases remained unmatched. Germline CDR1 is SGDLS and CDR2 is YYNGEE. CDR3 nucleotide sequence: TGTGCCAGCAGCGTAGGGACAGGGGTTGTGCGAGAGACCCAGTACTTC. Translating it yields CASSVGTGVVRETQYF.

The chain links TRBV5-1 to TRBJ2-7, with a tentative D call TRBD2 (6 bases). The V and J ends lost 3 bases and 3 bases respectively, with 7 bases between them. Germline CDR1 reads SGHRS; CDR2 reads YFSETQ. The CDR3 is made up of 12 amino acids. CDR3 coding DNA: TGCGCCAGCAGCTGGGACTTCTACGAGCAGTACTTC. Its protein is CASSWDFYEQYF.

The V and J genes are TRBV7-6 and TRBJ1-1, with D perhaps matching TRBD1 (5 bases). Trimming cost V 5 bases and J 0 bases, with 16 bases left between them. The CDR3 contains 16 residues. The germline V gene encodes CDR1 SGHVS and CDR2 FNYEAQ. The CDR3 DNA follows: TGTGCCAGCAGCCCTCGACCGGGACGGATGAACACTGAAGCTTTCTTT. Translated: CASSPRPGRMNTEAFF.

The chain has TRBV5-8 and TRBJ2-5; 9 nucleotides agree with TRBD1. CDR3 length equals 15 residues. The V and J ends lost 2 bases and 2 bases, in that order; junction bases with no gene match: 4. Germline values: CDR1 SGHTS, CDR2 YDEGEE. The CDR3 protein is CASSFFGTGQETQYF. The CDR3 DNA reads as TGTGCCAGCAGCTTTTTCGGGACAGGGCAAGAGACCCAGTACTTC.

The rearrangement links TRBV6-1 to TRBJ2-2; D gene uncertain. Germline V CDR1 and CDR2: MNHNS, SASEGT. The CDR3 runs 15 residues. V was cut by 5 bases and J by 2 bases, with 12 bases left in between. The CDR3 loop reads CASSSLGTNTGELFF. The CDR3 nucleotides are TGTGCCAGCAGTTCCCTCGGAACCAACACCGGGGAGCTGTTTTTT.

CDR3 loop: CASSLEGRGSNTEAFF. The DNA for the CDR3 is TGTGCCAGCAGCTTGGAGGGCAGGGGGAGTAACACTGAAGCTTTCTTT. This sequence joins TRBV5-4 and TRBJ1-1, with 7 bases identical to TRBD1. The CDR3 has 16 residues. The V gene's germline CDR1 is SGHNT and CDR2 YYREEE (reference sequence). V gave up 0 bases and J gave up 2 bases; unmatched junction bases: 7. Based on the CDR3 plus reference TRBV5-4 and TRBJ1-1, the full variable domain is ETGVTQSPTHLIKTRGQQVTLRCSSQSGHNTVSWYQQALGQGPQFIFQYYREEENGRGNFPPRFSGLQFPNYSSELNVNALELDDSALYLCASSLEGRGSNTEAFFGQGTRLTVV.

The gene calls are TRBV4-1 and TRBJ2-2; D may be TRBD1 (6 bases). V was pared by 4 bases and J by 7 bases, with 16 bases between. CDR3 length equals 15 residues. The V gene's germline CDR1 is MGHRA and CDR2 YSYEKL. DNA for the CDR3: TGCGCCAGCAGCCTCCAAGAGCGGACAGACGGGGAGCTGTTTTTT. Translated: CASSLQERTDGELFF.

A few counts support this clone. In DNA form, the CDR3 reads TGTGCCAGCACAGGGGAGGGGAATGGCTACACCTTC. Protein sequence: CASTGEGNGYTF. The chain has TRBV2 and TRBJ1-2, with TRBD1 as a possible D gene (6 bases). CDR1 is SNHLY, CDR2 FYNNEI, per germline. The V and J ends lost 7 bases and 6 bases respectively, with 12 bases between them. The CDR3 spans 12 residues.

The V and J genes are TRBV4-2 and TRBJ2-5; 7 positions match TRBD2. Germline V gene lookup returns CDR1 LGHNA and CDR2 YNFKEQ. CDR3 length: 16 amino acids. V shed 1 base, J shed 5 bases, and the junction held 10 bases outside the gene matches. The CDR3 sequence is CASSQGLAGERETQYF. Here the CDR3 DNA reads TGTGCCAGCAGCCAAGGTCTCGCGGGAGAGAGGGAGACCCAGTACTTC.

This clone was seen a single time. The chain combines TRBV18 with TRBJ1-1, with D maybe TRBD1 (6 bases). Germline V gene data show CDR1 as KGHSH and CDR2 as LQKENI. The CDR3 covers 15 residues. Trimming took 10 bases from V and 8 from J, leaving 26 bases between them. The CDR3 loop reads CATRGNQGTLEEAFF. CDR3 nucleotides: TGTGCCACCCGGGGTAACCAGGGGACCCTTGAGGAAGCTTTCTTT.